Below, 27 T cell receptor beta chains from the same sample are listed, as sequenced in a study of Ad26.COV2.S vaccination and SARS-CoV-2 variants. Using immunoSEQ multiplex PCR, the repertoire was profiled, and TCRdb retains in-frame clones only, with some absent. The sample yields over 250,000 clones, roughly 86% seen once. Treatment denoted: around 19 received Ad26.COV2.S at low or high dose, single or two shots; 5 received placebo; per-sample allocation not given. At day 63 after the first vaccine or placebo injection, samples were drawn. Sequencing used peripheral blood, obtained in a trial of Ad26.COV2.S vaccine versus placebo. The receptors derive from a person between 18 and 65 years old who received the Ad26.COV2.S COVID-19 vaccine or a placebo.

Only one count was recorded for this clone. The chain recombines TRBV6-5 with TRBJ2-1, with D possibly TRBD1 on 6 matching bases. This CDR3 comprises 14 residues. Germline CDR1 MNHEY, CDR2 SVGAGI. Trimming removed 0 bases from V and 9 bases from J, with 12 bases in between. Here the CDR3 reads CASSYSSRGTEQFF. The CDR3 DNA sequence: TGTGCCAGCAGTTACTCGAGTAGGGGGACTGAGCAGTTCTTC.

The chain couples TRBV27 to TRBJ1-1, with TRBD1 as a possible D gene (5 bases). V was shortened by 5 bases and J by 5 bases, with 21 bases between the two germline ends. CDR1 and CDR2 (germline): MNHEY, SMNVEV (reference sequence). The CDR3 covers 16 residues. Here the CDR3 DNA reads TGTGCCAGCAGTGCAGAGGCCAGGGTATTGGGAACTGAAGCTTTCTTT. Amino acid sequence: CASSAEARVLGTEAFF.

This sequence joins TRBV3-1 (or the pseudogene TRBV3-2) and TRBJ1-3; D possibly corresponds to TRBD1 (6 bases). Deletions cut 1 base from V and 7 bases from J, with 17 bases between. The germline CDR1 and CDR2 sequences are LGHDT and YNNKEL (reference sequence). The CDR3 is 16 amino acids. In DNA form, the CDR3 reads TGTGCCAGCAGCCAAGGCCCTCTGGGGGCGGTCAACACCATATATTTT. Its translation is CASSQGPLGAVNTIYF.

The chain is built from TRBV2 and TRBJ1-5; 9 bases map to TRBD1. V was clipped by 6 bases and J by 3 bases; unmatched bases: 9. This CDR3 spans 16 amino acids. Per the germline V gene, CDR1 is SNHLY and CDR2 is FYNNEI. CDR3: CASRGDRERSNQPQHF. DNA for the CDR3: TGTGCCAGCAGGGGGGACAGGGAGAGGTCCAATCAGCCCCAGCATTTT.

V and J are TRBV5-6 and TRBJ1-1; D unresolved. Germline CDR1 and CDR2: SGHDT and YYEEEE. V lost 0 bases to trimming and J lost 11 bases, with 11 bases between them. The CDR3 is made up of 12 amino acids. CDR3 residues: CASSLDPGSAFF. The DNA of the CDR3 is TGTGCCAGCAGCTTGGATCCGGGGTCGGCTTTCTTT.

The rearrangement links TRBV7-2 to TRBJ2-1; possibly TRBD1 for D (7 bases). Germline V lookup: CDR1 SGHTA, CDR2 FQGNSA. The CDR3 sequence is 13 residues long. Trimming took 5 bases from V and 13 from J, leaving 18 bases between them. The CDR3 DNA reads TGTGCCAGCAGCGAGGGAGGACAGGTGATCCAGTTCTTC. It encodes CASSEGGQVIQFF.

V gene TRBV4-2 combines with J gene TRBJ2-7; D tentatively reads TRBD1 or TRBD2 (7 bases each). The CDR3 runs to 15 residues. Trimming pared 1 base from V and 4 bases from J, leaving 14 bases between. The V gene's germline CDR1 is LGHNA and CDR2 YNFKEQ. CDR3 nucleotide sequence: TGTGCCAGCAGCCAAGTGGGAGGGGGCAAGTACGAGCAGTACTTC. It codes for CASSQVGGGKYEQYF.

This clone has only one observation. CDR3 region: CASSINGGAGPQHF. CDR3 bases: TGTGCCAGTAGTATAAATGGGGGTGCGGGGCCCCAGCATTTT. J is TRBJ1-5 and V is TRBV19, with a tentative D call TRBD1 (5 bases). The CDR3 extends over 14 amino acids. Trimming left V 2 bases short and J 9 bases short, with 14 bases between. Per germline, CDR1 LNHDA and CDR2 SQIVND (reference sequence).

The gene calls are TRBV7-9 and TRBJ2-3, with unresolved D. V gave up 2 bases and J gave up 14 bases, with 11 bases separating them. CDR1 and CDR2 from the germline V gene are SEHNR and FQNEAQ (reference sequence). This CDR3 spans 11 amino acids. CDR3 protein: CASSLWAPPYF. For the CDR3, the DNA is TGTGCCAGCAGCTTATGGGCCCCCCCGTATTTT.

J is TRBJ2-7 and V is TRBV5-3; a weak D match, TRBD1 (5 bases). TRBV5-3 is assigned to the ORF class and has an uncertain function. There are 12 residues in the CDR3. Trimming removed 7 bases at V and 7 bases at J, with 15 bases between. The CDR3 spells CARGQGCWEQYF. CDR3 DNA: TGTGCCAGAGGGCAGGGATGCTGGGAGCAGTACTTC.

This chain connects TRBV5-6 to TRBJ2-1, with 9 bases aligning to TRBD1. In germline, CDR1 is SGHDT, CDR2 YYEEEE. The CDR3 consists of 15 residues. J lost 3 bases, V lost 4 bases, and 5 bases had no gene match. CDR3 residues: CASSKQGAGYNEQFF. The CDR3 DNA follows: TGTGCCAGCAGCAAACAGGGGGCTGGCTACAATGAGCAGTTCTTC.

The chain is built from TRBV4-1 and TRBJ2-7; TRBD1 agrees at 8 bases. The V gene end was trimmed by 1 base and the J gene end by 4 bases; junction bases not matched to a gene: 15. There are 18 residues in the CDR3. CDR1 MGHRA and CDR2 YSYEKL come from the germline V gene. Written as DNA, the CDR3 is TGCGCCAGCAGCCAAGGGGACCGGGACAGGAATAACCCTTACGAGCAGTACTTC. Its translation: CASSQGDRDRNNPYEQYF.

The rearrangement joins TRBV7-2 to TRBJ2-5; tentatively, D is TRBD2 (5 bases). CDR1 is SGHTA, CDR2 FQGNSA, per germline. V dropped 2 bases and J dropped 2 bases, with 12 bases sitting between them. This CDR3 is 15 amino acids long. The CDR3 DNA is TGTGCCAGCAGCTTACAGTGGGGAGAACAAGAGACCCAGTACTTC. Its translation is CASSLQWGEQETQYF.

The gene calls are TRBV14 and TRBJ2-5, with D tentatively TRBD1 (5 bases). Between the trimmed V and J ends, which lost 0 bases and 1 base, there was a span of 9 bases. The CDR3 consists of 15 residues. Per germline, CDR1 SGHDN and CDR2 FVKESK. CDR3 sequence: CASSQDNRPQETQYF. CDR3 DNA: TGTGCCAGCAGCCAAGATAACAGGCCCCAAGAGACCCAGTACTTC.

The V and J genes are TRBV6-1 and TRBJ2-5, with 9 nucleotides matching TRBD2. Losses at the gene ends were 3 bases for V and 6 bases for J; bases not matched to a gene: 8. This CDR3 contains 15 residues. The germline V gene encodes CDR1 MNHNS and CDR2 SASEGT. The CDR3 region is CASSEEAGGPKTQYF. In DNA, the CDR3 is TGTGCCAGCAGTGAGGAAGCGGGAGGCCCCAAGACCCAGTACTTC.

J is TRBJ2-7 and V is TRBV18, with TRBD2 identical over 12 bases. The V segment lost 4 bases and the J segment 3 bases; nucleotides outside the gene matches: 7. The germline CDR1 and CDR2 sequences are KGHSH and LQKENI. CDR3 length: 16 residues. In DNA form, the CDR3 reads TGTGCCAGCTCACGAATGAAGGGACTAGCGGGCTACGAGCAGTACTTC. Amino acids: CASSRMKGLAGYEQYF. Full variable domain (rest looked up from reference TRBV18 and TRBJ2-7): NAGVMQNPRHLVRRRGQEARLRCSPMKGHSHVYWYRQLPEEGLKFMVYLQKENIIDESGMPKERFSAEFPKEGPSILRIQQVVRGDSAAYFCASSRMKGLAGYEQYFGPGTRLTVT.

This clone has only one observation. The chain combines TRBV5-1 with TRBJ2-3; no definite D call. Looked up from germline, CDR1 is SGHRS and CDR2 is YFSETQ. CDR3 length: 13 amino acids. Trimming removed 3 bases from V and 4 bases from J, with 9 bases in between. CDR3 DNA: TGCGCCAGCAGCTCCTATCTTCCAGATACGCAGTATTTT. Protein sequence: CASSSYLPDTQYF. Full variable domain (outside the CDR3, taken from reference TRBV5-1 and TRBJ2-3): KAGVTQTPRYLIKTRGQQVTLSCSPISGHRSVSWYQQTPGQGLQFLFEYFSETQRNKGNFPGRFSGRQFSNSRSEMNVSTLELGDSALYLCASSSYLPDTQYFGPGTRLTVL.

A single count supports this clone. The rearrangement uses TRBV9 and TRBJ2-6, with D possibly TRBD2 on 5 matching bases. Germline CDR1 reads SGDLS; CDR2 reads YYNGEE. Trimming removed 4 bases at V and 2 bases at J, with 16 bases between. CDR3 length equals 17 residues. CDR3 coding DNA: TGTGCCAGCAGCCCAAGAGCGTCCGGGGCTGGGGCCAACGTCCTGACTTTC. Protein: CASSPRASGAGANVLTF. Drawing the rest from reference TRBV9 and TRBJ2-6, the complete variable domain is DSGVTQTPKHLITATGQRVTLRCSPRSGDLSVYWYQQSLDQGLQFLIQYYNGEERAKGNILERFSAQQFPDLHSELNLSSLELGDSALYFCASSPRASGAGANVLTFGAGSRLTVL.

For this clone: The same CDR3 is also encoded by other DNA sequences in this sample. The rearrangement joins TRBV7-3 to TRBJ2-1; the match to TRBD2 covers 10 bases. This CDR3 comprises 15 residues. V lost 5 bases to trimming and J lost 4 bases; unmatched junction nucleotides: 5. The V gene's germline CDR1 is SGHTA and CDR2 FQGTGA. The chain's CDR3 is CASSLSGGPYNEQFF. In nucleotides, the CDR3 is TGTGCCAGCAGCCTTAGCGGGGGGCCTTACAATGAGCAGTTCTTC. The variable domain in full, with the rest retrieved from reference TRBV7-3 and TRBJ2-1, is GAGVSQTPSNKVTEKGKYVELRCDPISGHTALYWYRQSLGQGPEFLIYFQGTGAADDSGLPNDRFFAVRPEGSVSTLKIQRTERGDSAVYLCASSLSGGPYNEQFFGPGTRLTVL.

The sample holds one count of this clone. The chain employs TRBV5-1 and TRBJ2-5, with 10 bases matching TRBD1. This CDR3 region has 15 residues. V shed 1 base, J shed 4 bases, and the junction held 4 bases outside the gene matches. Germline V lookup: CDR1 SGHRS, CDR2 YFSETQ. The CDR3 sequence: CASSLRQGAAETQYF. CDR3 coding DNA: TGCGCCAGCAGCTTGAGACAGGGGGCGGCAGAGACCCAGTACTTC. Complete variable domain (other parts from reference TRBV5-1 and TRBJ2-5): KAGVTQTPRYLIKTRGQQVTLSCSPISGHRSVSWYQQTPGQGLQFLFEYFSETQRNKGNFPGRFSGRQFSNSRSEMNVSTLELGDSALYLCASSLRQGAAETQYFGPGTRLLVL.

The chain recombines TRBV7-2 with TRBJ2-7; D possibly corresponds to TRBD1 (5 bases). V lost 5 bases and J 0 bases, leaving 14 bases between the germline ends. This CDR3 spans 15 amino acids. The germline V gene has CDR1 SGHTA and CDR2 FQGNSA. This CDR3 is CASSVLTGVSYEQYF. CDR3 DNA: TGTGCCAGCAGCGTACTTACAGGTGTCTCCTACGAGCAGTACTTC.

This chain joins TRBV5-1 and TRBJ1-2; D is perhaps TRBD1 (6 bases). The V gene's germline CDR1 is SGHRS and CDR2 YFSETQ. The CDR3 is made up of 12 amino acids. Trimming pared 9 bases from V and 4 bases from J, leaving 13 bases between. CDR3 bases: TGCGCCAACTCGACAGGACCCTATGGCTACACCTTC. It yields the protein CANSTGPYGYTF.

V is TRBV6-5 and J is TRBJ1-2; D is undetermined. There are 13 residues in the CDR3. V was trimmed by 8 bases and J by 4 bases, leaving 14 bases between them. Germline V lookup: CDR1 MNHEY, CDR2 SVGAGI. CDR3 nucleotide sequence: TGTGCCAGCGTACCCATAGGCATCTATGGCTACACCTTC. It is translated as CASVPIGIYGYTF.

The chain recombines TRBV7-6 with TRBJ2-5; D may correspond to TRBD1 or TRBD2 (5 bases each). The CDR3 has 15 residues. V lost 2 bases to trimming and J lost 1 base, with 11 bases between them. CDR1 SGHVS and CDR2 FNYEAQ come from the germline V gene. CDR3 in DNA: TGTGCCAGCAGCTTAAGGCTGGGGGTCCAAGAGACCCAGTACTTC. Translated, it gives CASSLRLGVQETQYF.

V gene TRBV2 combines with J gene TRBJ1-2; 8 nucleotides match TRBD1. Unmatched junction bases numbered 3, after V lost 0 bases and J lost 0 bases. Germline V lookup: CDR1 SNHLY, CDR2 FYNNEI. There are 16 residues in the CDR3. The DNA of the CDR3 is TGTGCCAGCAGTGAAGCAGGGACAGGCTCTAACTATGGCTACACCTTC. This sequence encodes CASSEAGTGSNYGYTF.

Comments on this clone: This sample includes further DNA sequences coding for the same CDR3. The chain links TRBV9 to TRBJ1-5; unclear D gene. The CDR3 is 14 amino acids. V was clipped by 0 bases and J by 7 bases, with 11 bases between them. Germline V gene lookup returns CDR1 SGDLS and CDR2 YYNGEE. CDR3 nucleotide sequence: TGTGCCAGCAGCGTAGGTGACGAAGTGCAGCCCCAGCATTTT. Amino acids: CASSVGDEVQPQHF. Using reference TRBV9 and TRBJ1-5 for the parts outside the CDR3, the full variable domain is DSGVTQTPKHLITATGQRVTLRCSPRSGDLSVYWYQQSLDQGLQFLIQYYNGEERAKGNILERFSAQQFPDLHSELNLSSLELGDSALYFCASSVGDEVQPQHFGDGTRLSIL.

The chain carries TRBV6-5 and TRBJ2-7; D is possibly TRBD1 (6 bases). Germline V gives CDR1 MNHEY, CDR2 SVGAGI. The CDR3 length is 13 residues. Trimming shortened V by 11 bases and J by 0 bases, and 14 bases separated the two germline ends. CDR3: CALQTGASYEQYF. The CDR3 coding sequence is TGTGCCCTCCAGACAGGAGCCTCCTACGAGCAGTACTTC.